The 31 T cell receptor beta chains presented below share a single source sample, sequenced in a study of T cell responses to AZD1222 COVID-19 vaccine. Method: immunoSEQ multiplex PCR; TCRdb's copy keeps in-frame clones and lacks some. In the table there are 110,000 or so clones, around nine tenths of which are singletons. Sample: peripheral blood, taken on day 0 of AZD1222 vaccination. The receptors stem from an adult in good health.

The V and J genes are TRBV7-9 and TRBJ1-2; the D is unclear. This CDR3 region has 14 residues. Trimming left V 5 bases short and J 3 bases short, with 13 bases between. Germline V lookup: CDR1 SEHNR, CDR2 FQNEAQ (reference sequence). CDR3 sequence reads: CASSPRGSHYGYTF. CDR3 coding DNA: TGTGCCAGCAGCCCCCGAGGGTCACACTATGGCTACACCTTC. The full variable domain, with the rest looked up from reference TRBV7-9 and TRBJ1-2, is DTGVSQNPRHKITKRGQNVTFRCDPISEHNRLYWYRQTLGQGPEFLTYFQNEAQLEKSRLLSDRFSAERPKGSFSTLEIQRTEQGDSAMYLCASSPRGSHYGYTFGSGTRLTVV.

The J gene is TRBJ2-5, the V gene TRBV7-9; D is ambiguous. Germline CDR1 and CDR2: SEHNR and FQNEAQ (reference sequence). V was cut by 5 bases and J by 5 bases, with 15 bases left in between. The CDR3 totals 14 residues. The CDR3 loop reads CASSPGALGETQYF. Written as DNA, the CDR3 is TGTGCCAGCAGCCCGGGCGCCCTTGGGGAGACCCAGTACTTC.

As DNA, the CDR3 is TGTGCCAGCAGCTCAGGCCGTCGGTACGAGCAGTACTTC. This codes for CASSSGRRYEQYF. The chain carries TRBV7-8 and TRBJ2-7; no definite D call. The V end lost 4 bases, the J end lost 4 bases, and 11 bases lay between the germline ends. The CDR3 is 13 residues long. Germline CDR1 reads SGHVS; CDR2 reads FQNEAQ.

J is TRBJ1-5 and V is TRBV5-8; TRBD1 is a possible D gene (5 bases). The CDR3 is 18 amino acids. CDR1 and CDR2 (germline): SGHTS, YDEGEE. The ends were cut back, 5 bases at V and 1 base at J, with 22 bases in the middle. CDR3 residues: CASSRGDGGITSNQPQHF. As DNA, the CDR3 is TGTGCCAGCAGTCGAGGGGACGGCGGGATTACCAGCAATCAGCCCCAGCATTTT.

The rearrangement links TRBV3-1 (or the pseudogene TRBV3-2) to TRBJ2-7; unclear D gene. Germline CDR1 LGHDT, CDR2 YNNKEL (reference sequence). This CDR3 spans 14 amino acids. The V end lost 2 bases, the J end lost 3 bases, and 11 bases lay between the germline ends. The CDR3 DNA reads TGTGCCAGCAGCCAACGTGACATGATCTACGAGCAGTACTTC. It specifies CASSQRDMIYEQYF.

The chain recombines TRBV7-2 with TRBJ2-1; possibly TRBD2 for D (5 bases). This CDR3 region has 13 residues. Germline CDR1 is SGHTA and CDR2 is FQGNSA. V lost 7 bases, J lost 6 bases, and 13 bases lay in between. CDR3 DNA: TGTGCCAGCAATTTCGGAGGTGTCAATGAGCAGTTCTTC. Translation gives CASNFGGVNEQFF. Variable domain in full (rest from reference TRBV7-2 and TRBJ2-1): GAGVSQSPSNKVTEKGKDVELRCDPISGHTALYWYRQSLGQGLEFLIYFQGNSAPDKSGLPSDRFSAERTGGSVSTLTIQRTQQEDSAVYLCASNFGGVNEQFFGPGTRLTVL.

The CDR3 region has the DNA TGTGCCACCAGTGACCCAGGCAGGGTCGACGGTGGATACAATGAGCAGTTCTTC. As protein: CATSDPGRVDGGYNEQFF. The V and J genes are TRBV24-1 and TRBJ2-1, with a weak D call TRBD1 (5 bases). Germline lookup yields CDR1 KGHDR and CDR2 SFDVKD. The CDR3 is made up of 18 amino acids. The V end was cut by 4 bases, the J end by 4 bases, with 22 bases between.

The CDR3 coding sequence is TGCAGCGTGGACAGGATGAAGAATGAGCAGTTCTTC. Its protein product is CSVDRMKNEQFF. J is TRBJ2-1 and V is TRBV29-1, with 7 bases identical to TRBD1. Per germline, CDR1 SQVTM and CDR2 ANQGSEA. The CDR3 consists of 12 residues. Trimming at V came to 6 bases and at J to 7 bases, leaving 6 bases not matched to a gene.

This clone was recorded once. This chain joins TRBV24-1 and TRBJ2-1; D is perhaps TRBD2 (7 bases). V was clipped by 0 bases and J by 10 bases, with 15 bases between them. The CDR3 is made up of 15 amino acids. Looked up from germline, CDR1 is KGHDR and CDR2 is SFDVKD. DNA of the CDR3: TGTGCCACCAGTGATTTGTTAGGGGGGGAGGGCGAGCAGTTCTTC. This sequence encodes CATSDLLGGEGEQFF.

The chain employs TRBV28 and TRBJ2-1; D might be TRBD1 or TRBD2, each matching 5 bases. The V end lost 4 bases, the J end lost 8 bases, and 18 bases lay between the germline ends. Germline CDR1 reads MDHEN; CDR2 reads SYDVKM. This CDR3 comprises 15 residues. This CDR3 is CASSSPGRARDEQFF. DNA for the CDR3: TGTGCCAGCAGTTCCCCGGGGCGGGCGAGGGATGAGCAGTTCTTC.

The chain is built from TRBV28 and TRBJ1-2; D is unresolved. Per the germline V gene, CDR1 is MDHEN and CDR2 is SYDVKM. The CDR3 totals 13 residues. The V end was cut by 8 bases, the J end by 1 base, with 11 bases between. The CDR3 coding sequence is TGTGCCAGCGGAATCCTTATTAACTATGGCTACACCTTC. Encoded protein: CASGILINYGYTF.

This clone was found a few times. V gene TRBV9 combines with J gene TRBJ2-7; weak D call: TRBD2 (5 bases). V was trimmed by 4 bases and J by 5 bases, leaving 16 bases between them. Germline V CDR1 and CDR2: SGDLS, YYNGEE. This CDR3 region has 14 residues. DNA of the CDR3: TGTGCCAGCAGCCCCGCCGGGGTGGTCCACGAGCAGTACTTC. Its translation: CASSPAGVVHEQYF.

This clone was observed once. The V call is TRBV9, the J call TRBJ2-3, with D perhaps TRBD2 (5 bases). Germline values: CDR1 SGDLS, CDR2 YYNGEE. V lost 7 bases to trimming and J lost 3 bases, with 12 bases between them. The CDR3 loop spans 13 amino acids. The CDR3 spells CASGRGLTDTQYF. DNA of the CDR3: TGTGCCAGCGGGCGAGGGCTTACAGATACGCAGTATTTT.

The chain has TRBV5-1 and TRBJ1-1; D is undetermined. The V and J ends lost 4 bases and 0 bases respectively, with 13 bases between them. The CDR3 sequence is 15 residues long. CDR1 and CDR2 (germline): SGHRS, YFSETQ. CDR3 loop: CASSESPAMNTEAFF. CDR3 in DNA: TGCGCCAGCAGCGAATCCCCTGCCATGAACACTGAAGCTTTCTTT.

The chain links TRBV5-4 to TRBJ2-3; D is ambiguous. The CDR3 contains 14 residues. V was cut by 1 base and J by 6 bases, with 12 bases left in between. Germline CDR1 is SGHNT and CDR2 is YYREEE (reference sequence). The CDR3 nucleotides are TGTGCCAGCAGCTTGATGAACCCCCGCGATACGCAGTATTTT. It codes for CASSLMNPRDTQYF.

V gene TRBV29-1 combines with J gene TRBJ2-1; 12 nucleotides agree with TRBD2. V was pared by 5 bases and J by 10 bases, with 6 bases of the junction left unmatched. Germline V gene lookup returns CDR1 SQVTM and CDR2 ANQGSEA. The CDR3 is 13 residues long. In nucleotides, the CDR3 is TGCAGCGTTCGACTAGCGGGAGAGGGAGAGCAGTTCTTC. This encodes CSVRLAGEGEQFF.

The chain joins TRBV4-1 to TRBJ1-4, with a tentative D call TRBD1 (6 bases). This CDR3 has 20 amino acids. Germline lookup yields CDR1 MGHRA and CDR2 YSYEKL. V gave up 0 bases and J gave up 0 bases, with 20 bases separating them. The DNA for the CDR3 is TGCGCCAGCAGCCAAGATGAGAGGGGGACATGGGGGGCAACTAATGAAAAACTGTTTTTT. This gives the protein CASSQDERGTWGATNEKLFF.

This clone occurred a few times. The rearrangement links TRBV6-2 or TRBV6-3 to TRBJ1-5; unclear D gene. There are 17 residues in the CDR3. CDR1 is MNHEY, CDR2 SVGEGT, per germline. V was shortened by 1 base and J by 1 base, with 14 bases between the two germline ends. The CDR3 sequence is CASSYLAATWSNQPQHF. The CDR3 DNA is TGTGCCAGCAGTTACTTGGCAGCAACGTGGAGCAATCAGCCCCAGCATTTT.

The chain has TRBV28 and TRBJ2-7; D gene unclear. The CDR3 runs to 13 residues. The V end lost 2 bases, the J end lost 1 base, and 6 bases lay between the germline ends. CDR1 and CDR2 (germline): MDHEN, SYDVKM. In nucleotides, the CDR3 is TGTGCCAGCAGTTTAAACCCTTCCTACGAGCAGTACTTC. Residues: CASSLNPSYEQYF. The complete variable domain, with remaining parts taken from reference TRBV28 and TRBJ2-7, reads DVKVTQSSRYLVKRTGEKVFLECVQDMDHENMFWYRQDPGLGLRLIYFSYDVKMKEKGDIPEGYSVSREKKERFSLILESASTNQTSMYLCASSLNPSYEQYFGPGTRLTVT.

This clone is a singleton in its sample. The rearrangement joins TRBV7-2 to TRBJ2-1, with a tentative D call TRBD1 (5 bases). The CDR3 contains 15 residues. The ends were cut back, 5 bases at V and 6 bases at J, with 17 bases in the middle. In germline, CDR1 is SGHTA, CDR2 FQGNSA. The DNA for the CDR3 is TGTGCCAGCAGCCGCCCCAGGACAACTGGCAATGAGCAGTTCTTC. Translated: CASSRPRTTGNEQFF. Together with reference TRBV7-2 and TRBJ2-1, the CDR3 gives the full variable domain: GAGVSQSPSNKVTEKGKDVELRCDPISGHTALYWYRQSLGQGLEFLIYFQGNSAPDKSGLPSDRFSAERTGGSVSTLTIQRTQQEDSAVYLCASSRPRTTGNEQFFGPGTRLTVL.

The chain joins TRBV11-2 to TRBJ1-2; a possible D gene is TRBD1 (5 bases). CDR3 length: 13 residues. V gave up 1 base and J gave up 4 bases, with 7 bases separating them. Per the germline V gene, CDR1 is SGHAT and CDR2 is FQNNGV. The CDR3 nucleotides are TGTGCCAGCAGCTTAGGGGGGTTCTATGGCTACACCTTC. It is translated as CASSLGGFYGYTF.

This clone was observed a few times. The rearrangement joins TRBV7-8 to TRBJ2-7; D gene ambiguous. Germline CDR1 and CDR2: SGHVS and FQNEAQ. CDR3 length: 14 residues. V was pared by 5 bases and J by 3 bases, with 14 bases between. The CDR3 here is CASSPTTYLYEQYF. The CDR3, as DNA: TGTGCCAGCAGCCCTACTACTTACCTCTACGAGCAGTACTTC.

The V gene is TRBV10-3, the J gene TRBJ2-5; D is ambiguous. There are 12 residues in the CDR3. Per the germline V gene, CDR1 is ENHRY and CDR2 is SYGVKD. V was cut by 8 bases and J by 0 bases, with 7 bases left in between. The CDR3 is CAIGLDQETQYF. DNA of the CDR3: TGTGCCATCGGCTTGGACCAAGAGACCCAGTACTTC.

This clone has only one observation. The rearrangement links TRBV7-2 to TRBJ2-3; D ambiguous. There are 13 residues in the CDR3. V was trimmed by 1 base and J by 4 bases, leaving 6 bases between them. Germline-derived CDR1 and CDR2 are SGHTA and FQGNSA. CDR3 region: CASSLGLADTQYF. CDR3 nucleotides: TGTGCCAGCAGCTTAGGTCTCGCAGATACGCAGTATTTT.

The V call is TRBV5-1, the J call TRBJ1-5, with a tentative D call TRBD1 (6 bases). Per the germline V gene, CDR1 is SGHRS and CDR2 is YFSETQ. The CDR3 covers 15 residues. Trimming removed 0 bases at V and 6 bases at J, with 13 bases between. CDR3 DNA sequence: TGCGCCAGCAGCTTGGCAGGGGAAGCGGGTCAGCCCCAGCATTTT. It codes for CASSLAGEAGQPQHF.

The V gene is TRBV5-6, the J gene TRBJ1-5; TRBD1 matches 9 bases. This CDR3 has 14 residues. CDR1 SGHDT and CDR2 YYEEEE come from the germline V gene. V lost 4 bases, J lost 6 bases, and 5 bases stayed unmatched. Here the CDR3 reads CASSTGQGRQPQHF. DNA of the CDR3: TGTGCCAGCAGCACGGGACAGGGACGTCAGCCCCAGCATTTT. The full variable domain, with the rest looked up from reference TRBV5-6 and TRBJ1-5, is DAGVTQSPTHLIKTRGQQVTLRCSPKSGHDTVSWYQQALGQGPQFIFQYYEEEERQRGNFPDRFSGHQFPNYSSELNVNALLLGDSALYLCASSTGQGRQPQHFGDGTRLSIL.

The V call is TRBV6-1, the J call TRBJ2-7; TRBD2 agrees at 9 bases. Germline V lookup: CDR1 MNHNS, CDR2 SASEGT. The CDR3 totals 16 residues. V shed 0 bases and J 2 bases; nucleotides not matched to a gene: 5. CDR3 in DNA: TGTGCCAGCAGTGAAGCTGCGGGAGGGATACCCTACGAGCAGTACTTC. Translated, it gives CASSEAAGGIPYEQYF.

A single count supports this clone. The chain recombines TRBV5-4 with TRBJ2-2; tentative D call: TRBD2 (6 bases). Germline CDR1 and CDR2: SGHNT and YYREEE (reference sequence). The CDR3 totals 16 residues. V lost 0 bases, J lost 1 base, and 10 bases lay in between. Written as DNA, the CDR3 is TGTGCCAGCAGCTTGGGGTTGCGGGGGAACACCGGGGAGCTGTTTTTT. Translated, it gives CASSLGLRGNTGELFF. Based on the CDR3 plus reference TRBV5-4 and TRBJ2-2, the full variable domain is ETGVTQSPTHLIKTRGQQVTLRCSSQSGHNTVSWYQQALGQGPQFIFQYYREEENGRGNFPPRFSGLQFPNYSSELNVNALELDDSALYLCASSLGLRGNTGELFFGEGSRLTVL.

This clone was counted once. This chain uses TRBV7-8 with TRBJ1-1; 7 bases are a match to TRBD1. J was trimmed by 0 bases and V by 5 bases; bases with no gene match: 6. CDR1 SGHVS and CDR2 FQNEAQ come from the germline V gene. This CDR3 contains 15 residues. Written as DNA, the CDR3 is TGTGCCAGCAGCCTAGGGACAGTTATGAACACTGAAGCTTTCTTT. As protein: CASSLGTVMNTEAFF.

This clone has more than one count but fewer than ten. This chain connects TRBV6-1 to TRBJ2-7; perhaps TRBD1 as D (5 bases). Germline V CDR1 and CDR2: MNHNS, SASEGT. Trimming shortened V by 0 bases and J by 0 bases, and 9 bases separated the two germline ends. There are 15 residues in the CDR3. The CDR3, as DNA: TGTGCCAGCAGTGAAGCAACAGGATTCTCCTACGAGCAGTACTTC. Residues: CASSEATGFSYEQYF.

The chain joins TRBV15 to TRBJ2-5; D is tentatively TRBD1 or TRBD2 (5 bases each). Trimming took off 2 bases at V and 9 bases at J, with 22 bases between the two ends. This CDR3 is 16 amino acids long. The germline CDR1 and CDR2 sequences are LNHNV and YYDKDF (reference sequence). CDR3 nucleotide sequence: TGTGCCACCAGCAGATCACTCTCGGGACCACTGGGGGCCCAGTACTTC. It is translated as CATSRSLSGPLGAQYF.